This TCR beta chain comes out of a study of T cell repertoires in cytomegalovirus infection. In the study overall: Matching HLA type and CMV infection were both indicated by public TCR beta signatures.

V gave up 6 bases and J gave up 4 bases, with 22 bases separating them. CDR3 length: 17 residues. This clonotype was seen many times. In TCRdb, the reads were re-called with MiXCR into one record per CDR3 protein. The sample includes some 300,000 distinct CDR3 sequences, around 10% seen only once; the top ten take approximately 2.4%. The material sequenced was PBMCs. This clonotype originated in a human donor in good health (CMV status not recorded). Some clones in this sample may be carry-over from other donors' samples. The chain has TRBV12-3 or TRBV12-4 and TRBJ1-5; tentative D call: TRBD1 (6 bases). CDR3: CASSPSGGRGLNQPQHF. The CDR3 nucleotides are TGTGCCAGCAGCCCCTCGGGGGGCCGAGGCCTAAATCAGCCCCAGCATTTT.